The 27 T cell receptor beta chains below come from one sample, sequenced in a study of CD8 T cells in ankylosing spondylitis. TCRdb called the 5' RACE reads again in MiXCR, with one record for every CDR3 protein. The sample carries 30,000 to 45,000 distinct CDR3 sequences, roughly 13% recorded once. Sequences were obtained from synovial fluid, either unsorted or a sorted T cell fraction (not recorded which). The receptors originated from a male donor with ankylosing spondylitis.

A few counts support this clonotype. The V and J genes are TRBV4-3 and TRBJ1-2, with D unclear. V was shortened by 1 base and J by 0 bases, with 12 bases between the two germline ends. The CDR3 spans 16 residues. The germline CDR1 and CDR2 sequences are LGHNA and YSLEER. CDR3 sequence (DNA): TGCGCCAGCAGCCAAGGGCCCGGTATTCCTAACTATGGCTACACCTTC. This gives the protein CASSQGPGIPNYGYTF.

The chain combines TRBV6-5 with TRBJ2-2; possibly TRBD2 for D (6 bases). The V gene's germline CDR1 is MNHEY and CDR2 SVGAGI. With 2 bases removed from V and 6 bases from J, the gap between germline ends came to 10 bases. The CDR3 consists of 14 residues. The CDR3 spells CASSYGGDPGELFF. The CDR3 bases are TGTGCCAGCAGTTACGGCGGGGACCCCGGGGAGCTGTTTTTT.

This clonotype appeared many times. The chain uses TRBV7-9 and TRBJ1-2, with TRBD1 matching over 7 bases. The CDR3 runs to 11 residues. Losses at the gene ends were 8 bases for V and 6 bases for J; bases not matched to a gene: 3. Germline loops: CDR1 SEHNR, CDR2 FQNEAQ (reference sequence). CDR3 protein: CASDRVNGYTF. In nucleotides, the CDR3 is TGTGCCAGCGACAGGGTCAATGGCTACACCTTC.

There are many counts of this clonotype. The chain has TRBV20-1 and TRBJ2-2; 9 nucleotides match TRBD2. V lost 3 bases, J lost 6 bases, and 2 bases stayed unmatched. Per the germline V gene, CDR1 is DFQATT and CDR2 is SNEGSKA (reference sequence). CDR3 size: 13 residues. The CDR3, as DNA: TGCAGTGCTAGGGAGCGGGAGGCCGGGGAGCTGTTTTTT. Amino acid sequence: CSAREREAGELFF.

The V call is TRBV28, the J call TRBJ2-2; the match to TRBD1 covers 7 bases. CDR1 is MDHEN, CDR2 SYDVKM, per germline. This CDR3 spans 13 amino acids. The junction had 4 bases not matched to a gene; V was cut back by 5 bases and J by 7 bases. CDR3 sequence: CASSPTGDGELFF. CDR3 nucleotide sequence: TGTGCCAGCAGTCCTACAGGGGACGGGGAGCTGTTTTTT.

This clonotype was detected many times. The chain uses TRBV4-3 and TRBJ2-7, with TRBD1 matching 7 bases. Germline lookup yields CDR1 LGHNA and CDR2 YSLEER. This CDR3 has 14 residues. Trimming cost V 3 bases and J 0 bases; bases outside gene matches: 2. CDR3 region: CASSHGQASYEQYF. In DNA, the CDR3 is TGCGCCAGCAGCCATGGACAGGCCTCCTACGAGCAGTACTTC.

CDR3: CASSPPQGVRDYEQYF. CDR3 DNA sequence: TGTGCCAGCAGCCCCCCCCAGGGTGTTCGGGACTACGAGCAGTACTTC. The chain employs TRBV6-5 and TRBJ2-7; D tentatively fits TRBD1 or TRBD2 (5 bases each). Trimming removed 6 bases from V and 3 bases from J, with 21 bases in between. The CDR3 contains 16 residues. The germline V gene has CDR1 MNHEY and CDR2 SVGAGI.

This clonotype occurred many times. The chain employs TRBV6-4 and TRBJ2-3, with D tentatively TRBD2 (5 bases). The CDR3 totals 15 residues. V lost 5 bases to trimming and J lost 2 bases, with 14 bases between them. Germline V gene data show CDR1 as MRHNA and CDR2 as SNTAGT. The CDR3 reads CASSTDPSSTDTQYF. CDR3 DNA sequence: TGTGCCAGCAGTACCGATCCTAGCTCCACAGATACGCAGTATTTT.

This clonotype was seen a few times. The CDR3 spells CASTGTDHTDTQYF. CDR3 in DNA: TGTGCCAGCACAGGGACAGACCACACAGATACGCAGTATTTT. This chain connects TRBV28 to TRBJ2-3; 7 positions match TRBD1. V lost 7 bases and J lost 2; bases outside the gene matches: 6. The length of the CDR3 is 14 residues. Germline V gene lookup returns CDR1 MDHEN and CDR2 SYDVKM.

This clonotype was counted only a few times. V gene TRBV5-1 combines with J gene TRBJ2-3, with 7 bases identical to TRBD1. CDR3 length: 15 amino acids. Germline V CDR1 and CDR2: SGHRS, YFSETQ. V was pared by 4 bases and J by 1 base, with 6 bases of the junction left unmatched. The CDR3 nucleotides are TGCGCCAGCAGCATCGGACAGGTCCGCACAGATACGCAGTATTTT. This encodes CASSIGQVRTDTQYF. The variable domain in full, with the rest retrieved from reference TRBV5-1 and TRBJ2-3, is KAGVTQTPRYLIKTRGQQVTLSCSPISGHRSVSWYQQTPGQGLQFLFEYFSETQRNKGNFPGRFSGRQFSNSRSEMNVSTLELGDSALYLCASSIGQVRTDTQYFGPGTRLTVL.

In this sample, this clonotype turned up many times. V is TRBV6-2 or TRBV6-3 and J is TRBJ2-7; 14 nucleotides match TRBD2. The trim removed 4 bases at V and 5 bases at J, leaving 4 bases unmatched. The CDR3 is 15 amino acids. The germline gives CDR1 MNHEY, CDR2 SVGEGT. The CDR3 here is CASSFGTSGSHEQYF. The DNA for the CDR3 is TGTGCCAGCAGTTTCGGGACTAGCGGGAGCCACGAGCAGTACTTC.

There are many counts of this clonotype. V and J are TRBV7-9 and TRBJ2-1, with a possible D match to TRBD2 (6 bases). V gave up 8 bases and J gave up 2 bases, with 13 bases separating them. Per the germline V gene, CDR1 is SEHNR and CDR2 is FQNEAQ (reference sequence). The CDR3 length is 14 residues. The CDR3 sequence is CASRVGGPYNEQFF. CDR3 bases: TGTGCCAGCCGGGTCGGGGGACCCTACAATGAGCAGTTCTTC.

This rearrangement joins TRBV7-2 to TRBJ1-2, with D hard to call. V was clipped by 5 bases and J by 1 base, with 11 bases between them. This CDR3 is 14 amino acids long. Germline CDR1 and CDR2: SGHTA and FQGNSA. The CDR3 here is CASSRTSDNYGYTF. DNA for the CDR3: TGTGCCAGCAGCCGGACTTCGGATAACTATGGCTACACCTTC.

This clonotype was detected only a few times. V gene TRBV28 combines with J gene TRBJ2-5; D unclear. From germline, CDR1 is MDHEN and CDR2 SYDVKM. This CDR3 comprises 14 residues. V was pared by 0 bases and J by 5 bases, with 10 bases between. The CDR3 reads CASSLWPELETQYF. CDR3 coding DNA: TGTGCCAGCAGTTTATGGCCGGAGTTGGAGACCCAGTACTTC.

The chain joins TRBV6-1 to TRBJ2-2; weak D call: TRBD1 (6 bases). V lost 4 bases to trimming and J lost 0 bases, with 18 bases between them. From germline, CDR1 is MNHNS and CDR2 SASEGT. The CDR3 runs 18 residues. DNA for the CDR3: TGTGCCAGCAGTGCCCGGGACATGATACGTTCGAACACCGGGGAGCTGTTTTTT. Its protein is CASSARDMIRSNTGELFF.

There are a few counts of this clonotype. This chain connects TRBV2 to TRBJ2-5; TRBD1 matches at 7 bases. With V trimmed by 6 bases and J by 2 bases, 12 bases remained unmatched. The CDR3 runs 16 residues. Germline lookup yields CDR1 SNHLY and CDR2 FYNNEI. DNA for the CDR3: TGTGCCAGCAGGGCCCCCGTGACAGGGCCGCAAGAGACCCAGTACTTC. It codes for CASRAPVTGPQETQYF.

The chain uses TRBV6-1 and TRBJ2-7, with 10 bases matching TRBD2. The CDR3 covers 15 residues. V trimming: 5 bases; J trimming: 2 bases; junction bases outside the gene matches: 6. Germline CDR1 is MNHNS and CDR2 is SASEGT. The CDR3 nucleotides are TGTGCCAGCAGTCCCCGACTAGCGGGCCCCTACGAGCAGTACTTC. It translates to CASSPRLAGPYEQYF.

The chain has TRBV6-1 and TRBJ1-4, with 11 nucleotides matching TRBD1. Trimming cost V 6 bases and J 8 bases; bases outside gene matches: 8. The CDR3 totals 15 residues. CDR1 MNHNS and CDR2 SASEGT come from the germline V gene. CDR3 sequence reads: CASSPGTGGREKLFF. CDR3 nucleotides: TGTGCCAGCAGCCCCGGGACAGGGGGACGGGAAAAACTGTTTTTT.

V is TRBV30 and J is TRBJ1-2, with D unclear. The germline CDR1 and CDR2 sequences are GTSNPN and SVGIG (reference sequence). Trimming cost V 3 bases and J 8 bases, with 25 bases left between them. CDR3 length: 16 amino acids. This CDR3 is CAWSLLPRDWLDGYTF. The CDR3 region has the DNA TGTGCCTGGAGCTTACTCCCTAGAGACTGGCTCGACGGCTACACCTTC.

This clonotype was found a few times. The chain has TRBV2 and TRBJ2-7, with D perhaps given as TRBD1 or TRBD2 (5 bases each). Germline CDR1 reads SNHLY; CDR2 reads FYNNEI. The CDR3 runs 14 residues. The V end lost 6 bases, the J end lost 2 bases, and 14 bases lay between the germline ends. For the CDR3, the DNA is TGTGCCAGCAGAGGGACGCGAAACCCCTACGAGCAGTACTTC. Translated: CASRGTRNPYEQYF.

This clonotype was seen at least ten times. The chain uses TRBV20-1 and TRBJ1-6; TRBD1 agrees at 9 bases. CDR3 size: 16 residues. After removal of 6 bases from V and 2 bases from J, the junction contained 8 bases not matched to a gene. Germline CDR1 reads DFQATT; CDR2 reads SNEGSKA (reference sequence). This CDR3 is CSADDRGGTYNSPLHF. The DNA for the CDR3 is TGCAGTGCCGACGACAGGGGGGGAACCTATAATTCACCCCTCCACTTT.

The chain has TRBV9 and TRBJ2-5; the D is unclear. Trimming pared 4 bases from V and 2 bases from J, leaving 15 bases between. This CDR3 has 15 amino acids. The germline gives CDR1 SGDLS, CDR2 YYNGEE. The CDR3 protein is CASSPLRSGQETQYF. CDR3 in DNA: TGTGCCAGCAGCCCACTTCGGAGTGGGCAAGAGACCCAGTACTTC.

This clonotype has ten or more counts. This rearrangement joins TRBV12-3 or TRBV12-4 to TRBJ1-2; 9 bases align to TRBD1. The V gene end was trimmed by 5 bases and the J gene end by 5 bases; junction bases not matched to a gene: 3. This CDR3 region has 13 residues. The CDR3 sequence is CASSRDRVYGYTF. In DNA, the CDR3 is TGTGCCAGCAGTCGGGACAGGGTGTATGGCTACACCTTC.

The chain joins TRBV6-1 to TRBJ1-1; D call uncertain. The CDR3 runs to 13 residues. Trimming pared 4 bases from V and 1 base from J, leaving 7 bases between. Germline assignment: CDR1 MNHNS and CDR2 SASEGT. CDR3 bases: TGTGCCAGCAGTGCTACAGCGAACACTGAAGCTTTCTTT. It codes for CASSATANTEAFF.

This clonotype was detected only a few times. The CDR3: CASSLGLFSNTEAFF. CDR3 coding DNA: TGTGCCAGCAGCTTAGGTCTATTCTCGAACACTGAAGCTTTCTTT. The chain uses TRBV5-5 and TRBJ1-1, with unresolved D. The CDR3 length is 15 residues. The germline V and J ends were trimmed by 2 bases and 1 base, with 12 bases remaining between them. Germline V CDR1 and CDR2: SGHKS, YYEKEE (reference sequence).

The V and J genes are TRBV14 and TRBJ2-3, with no clear D. The germline gives CDR1 SGHDN, CDR2 FVKESK. The CDR3 contains 14 residues. The V end was cut by 1 base, the J end by 1 base, with 6 bases between. The CDR3 nucleotides are TGTGCCAGCAGCCAAGGCAGGCGCACAGATACGCAGTATTTT. Protein product: CASSQGRRTDTQYF.

The chain is built from TRBV28 and TRBJ2-3; 9 bases match TRBD1. Losses at the gene ends were 6 bases for V and 4 bases for J; bases not matched to a gene: 14. Germline V lookup: CDR1 MDHEN, CDR2 SYDVKM. CDR3 length: 17 amino acids. CDR3 amino acids: CASSPGTGKEGADTQYF. Here the CDR3 DNA reads TGTGCCAGCAGCCCCGGGACAGGGAAGGAAGGGGCAGATACGCAGTATTTT.